These 14 T cell receptor beta chains were all obtained from the same sample, sequenced in a study of blood T cells in healthy people across ages. With a J-beta primer mix and a sample-barcoded 5' primer, a second PCR ran about 7 to 12 cycles. In TCRdb, the 5' RACE reads were re-called with MiXCR into one record per CDR3 protein. The sample shows 550,000 to 650,000 distinct CDR3 sequences, approximately 30% of them seen only once. The material sequenced was blood. Source of these receptors: a woman at least 80 years old in good health.

The chain couples TRBV20-1 to TRBJ1-1; no clear D gene. Germline CDR1 reads DFQATT; CDR2 reads SNEGSKA (reference sequence). Trimming cost V 0 bases and J 7 bases, with 21 bases left between them. The CDR3 spans 16 residues. The CDR3 loop reads CSARDPYEGLDDEAFF. The DNA of the CDR3 is TGCAGTGCTAGAGATCCCTATGAGGGCTTAGACGATGAAGCTTTCTTT.

Concerning this clonotype itself: This may arise from a read error, as a much more abundant clone is one base away. The chain uses TRBV20-1 and TRBJ2-3; tentatively, D is TRBD2 (5 bases). CDR1 and CDR2 (germline): DFQATT, SNEGSKA (reference sequence). There are 14 residues in the CDR3. CDR3 coding DNA: TGCGGTGCACCACAGCTAGCTAGCACAGATACGCAGTATTTT. Translation gives CGAPQLASTDTQYF.

The chain uses TRBV11-2 and TRBJ1-2; D not resolved. The CDR3 consists of 15 residues. CDR1 is SGHAT and CDR2 is FQNNGV in the germline V gene. Trimming removed 0 bases from V and 7 bases from J, with 15 bases in between. CDR3 residues: CASSLEVSRDGGYTF. CDR3 bases: TGTGCCAGCAGCTTAGAGGTATCGAGGGATGGTGGCTACACCTTC.

This clonotype was seen ten or more times. The genes are TRBV12-3 or TRBV12-4 and TRBJ2-1; TRBD1 matches at 10 bases. V lost 5 bases and J lost 3; bases outside the gene matches: 4. The CDR3 sequence is 15 residues long. The CDR3 protein is CASSTGTGVYNEQFF. CDR3 nucleotides: TGTGCCAGCAGTACCGGGACAGGGGTCTACAATGAGCAGTTCTTC.

This clonotype was observed many times. V and J are TRBV7-2 and TRBJ2-1, with TRBD1 as a possible D gene (5 bases). The V gene lost 6 bases and the J gene lost 4 bases, with 16 bases spanning the gap. The CDR3 extends over 15 amino acids. The germline V gene has CDR1 SGHTA and CDR2 FQGNSA. The CDR3 loop is CASSQPQGRYNEQFF. CDR3 coding DNA: TGTGCCAGCAGTCAACCTCAGGGCCGGTACAATGAGCAGTTCTTC.

This clonotype was observed many times. The chain combines TRBV7-2 with TRBJ2-1; no clear D gene. The V gene's germline CDR1 is SGHTA and CDR2 FQGNSA. The length of the CDR3 is 16 residues. Trimming shortened V by 1 base and J by 7 bases, and 17 bases separated the two germline ends. CDR3 in amino acids: CASSLERTSFRNEQFF. DNA of the CDR3: TGTGCCAGCAGCTTAGAGAGAACCTCCTTTCGAAATGAGCAGTTCTTC.

This clonotype was seen only a few times. The chain combines TRBV14 with TRBJ1-6; a weak D match, TRBD1 (6 bases). The CDR3 length is 16 residues. The germline gives CDR1 SGHDN, CDR2 FVKESK. V was trimmed by 4 bases and J by 7 bases, leaving 17 bases between them. This chain's CDR3 is CASSPRGWQGNSPLHF. In nucleotides, the CDR3 is TGTGCCAGCAGCCCTCGAGGTTGGCAGGGGAATTCACCCCTCCACTTT.

Comment on this clonotype: A read error may be the cause here, since a much bigger clone is one base away. The V and J genes are TRBV18 and TRBJ2-3, with 8 bases lining up with TRBD1. From germline, CDR1 is KGHSH and CDR2 LQKENI. The length of the CDR3 is 16 residues. The chain's CDR3 is CAGSPSARGLSDTQYF. CDR3 in DNA: TGTGCCGGCTCACCATCGGCCAGGGGGCTGTCGGATACGCAGTATTTT.

The chain recombines TRBV4-2 with TRBJ1-1; perhaps TRBD1 as D (6 bases). V was trimmed by 1 base and J by 2 bases, leaving 11 bases between them. Germline V gives CDR1 LGHNA, CDR2 YNFKEQ. The CDR3 is 15 amino acids. The CDR3 sequence is CASSQATGDNTEAFF. Written as DNA, the CDR3 is TGTGCCAGCAGCCAAGCGACAGGAGACAACACTGAAGCTTTCTTT.

The sample holds many counts of this clonotype. The chain links TRBV6-2 or TRBV6-3 to TRBJ2-7; 16 positions match TRBD2. CDR1 MNHEY and CDR2 SVGEGT come from the germline V gene. CDR3 size: 17 residues. The J segment lost 1 base and the V segment lost 2 bases, leaving 2 bases of the junction unmatched. In DNA, the CDR3 is TGTGCCAGCAGTTACGGGGGACTAGCGGGGGGGTCCTACGAGCAGTACTTC. Its translation: CASSYGGLAGGSYEQYF.

There are many counts of this clonotype. The chain couples TRBV6-5 to TRBJ1-2; D is possibly TRBD1 (6 bases). Trimming shortened V by 0 bases and J by 5 bases, and 7 bases separated the two germline ends. Germline V CDR1 and CDR2: MNHEY, SVGAGI. CDR3 length equals 13 residues. The DNA for the CDR3 is TGTGCCAGCAGTTACTCGGACAGTTATGGCTACACCTTC. Protein: CASSYSDSYGYTF.

The chain is built from TRBV30 and TRBJ2-3, with 8 bases aligning to TRBD1. The V gene's germline CDR1 is GTSNPN and CDR2 SVGIG (reference sequence). With V trimmed by 1 base and J by 4 bases, 10 bases remained unmatched. The CDR3 has 16 amino acids. DNA for the CDR3: TGTGCCTGGAGTGGCCGGACAGGGCTGCGCGCAGATACGCAGTATTTT. Translating gives CAWSGRTGLRADTQYF.

To note about this clonotype: Being one base from a much bigger clone, this may be a read error. This rearrangement joins TRBV12-3 or TRBV12-4 to TRBJ2-7; D tentatively fits TRBD1 or TRBD2 (6 bases each). The CDR3 has 14 residues. Trimming stripped 5 bases from V and 7 bases from J, with 18 bases between. Here the CDR3 reads CASSLTSGDNEQYF. As DNA, the CDR3 is TGTGCCAGCAGTCTCACATCGGGGGACAATGAGCAGTACTTC.

This sequence joins TRBV6-2 or TRBV6-3 and TRBJ2-7, with D unresolved. Trimming removed 2 bases from V and 6 bases from J, with 8 bases in between. The CDR3 has 12 residues. Germline values: CDR1 MNHEY, CDR2 SVGEGT. The CDR3 sequence is CASSYVSVEQYF. CDR3 bases: TGTGCCAGCAGTTACGTCTCCGTCGAGCAGTACTTC.